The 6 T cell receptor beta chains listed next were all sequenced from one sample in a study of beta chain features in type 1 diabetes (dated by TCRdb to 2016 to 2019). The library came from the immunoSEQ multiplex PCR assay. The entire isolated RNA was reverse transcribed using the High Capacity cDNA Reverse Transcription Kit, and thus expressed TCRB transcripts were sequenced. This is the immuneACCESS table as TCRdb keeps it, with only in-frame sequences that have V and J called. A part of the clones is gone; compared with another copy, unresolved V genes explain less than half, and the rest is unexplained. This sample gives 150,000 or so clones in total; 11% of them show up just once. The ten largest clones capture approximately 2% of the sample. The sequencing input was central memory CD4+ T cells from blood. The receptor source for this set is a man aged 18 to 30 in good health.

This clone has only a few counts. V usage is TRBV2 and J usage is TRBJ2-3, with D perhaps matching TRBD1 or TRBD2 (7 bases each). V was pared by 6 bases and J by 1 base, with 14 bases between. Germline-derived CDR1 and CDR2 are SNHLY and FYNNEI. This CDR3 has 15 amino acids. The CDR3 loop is CASREQGRGTDTQYF. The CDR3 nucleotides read TGTGCCAGCAGAGAACAGGGGAGGGGCACAGATACGCAGTATTTT.

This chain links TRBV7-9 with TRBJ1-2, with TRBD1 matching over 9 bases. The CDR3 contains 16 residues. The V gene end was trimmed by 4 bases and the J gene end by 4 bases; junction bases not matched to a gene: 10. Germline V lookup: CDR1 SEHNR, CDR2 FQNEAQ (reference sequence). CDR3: CASSSSGTGRSYGYTF. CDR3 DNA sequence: TGTGCCAGCAGCTCCTCCGGGACAGGGAGGTCCTATGGCTACACCTTC.

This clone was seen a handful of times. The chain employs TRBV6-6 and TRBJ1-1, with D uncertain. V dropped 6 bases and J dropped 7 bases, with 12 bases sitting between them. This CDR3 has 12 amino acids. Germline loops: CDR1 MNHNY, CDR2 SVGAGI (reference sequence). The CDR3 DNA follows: TGTGCCAGCAGCCCCGGTTCTTTTGAAGCTTTCTTT. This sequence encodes CASSPGSFEAFF.

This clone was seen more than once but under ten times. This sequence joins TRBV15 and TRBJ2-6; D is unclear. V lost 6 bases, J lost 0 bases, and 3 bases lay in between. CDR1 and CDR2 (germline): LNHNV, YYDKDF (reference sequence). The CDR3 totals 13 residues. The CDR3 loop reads CATRSSGANVLTF. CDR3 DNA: TGTGCCACCAGGAGCTCTGGGGCCAACGTCCTGACTTTC.

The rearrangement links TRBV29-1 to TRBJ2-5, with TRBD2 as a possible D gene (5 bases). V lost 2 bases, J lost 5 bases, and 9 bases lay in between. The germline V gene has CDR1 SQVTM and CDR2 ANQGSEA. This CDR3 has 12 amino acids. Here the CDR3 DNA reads TGCAGCGTTGAACGGACTGGTGAGACCCAGTACTTC. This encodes CSVERTGETQYF.

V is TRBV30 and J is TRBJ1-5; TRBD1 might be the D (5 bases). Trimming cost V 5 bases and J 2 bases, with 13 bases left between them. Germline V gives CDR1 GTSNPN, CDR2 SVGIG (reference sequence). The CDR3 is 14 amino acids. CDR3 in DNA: TGTGCCTGGGGCGGGGGTTATGGCAATCAGCCCCAGCATTTT. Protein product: CAWGGGYGNQPQHF.